The 9 T cell receptor beta chains in this list originate from one sample, sequenced in a study of blood T cell repertoires in COVID-19. Produced via immunoSEQ multiplex PCR; TCRdb's table is partial and in-frame only. Of fewer than 120,000 clones listed, more than 75% were seen once; the top ten hold approximately 3.3%. The sample taken for sequencing was peripheral blood. These receptors were taken from a woman between 45 and 60 years old with acute or convalescent COVID-19.

This rearrangement joins TRBV7-9 to TRBJ2-5; 10 bases agree with TRBD2. The CDR3 totals 13 residues. The germline CDR1 and CDR2 sequences are SEHNR and FQNEAQ (reference sequence). Trimming took 7 bases from V and 5 from J; bases not matched to a gene: 4. CDR3 loop: CASTLAGAETQYF. Here the CDR3 DNA reads TGTGCCAGCACCCTAGCGGGAGCGGAGACCCAGTACTTC. Together with reference TRBV7-9 and TRBJ2-5, the CDR3 gives the full variable domain: DTGVSQNPRHKITKRGQNVTFRCDPISEHNRLYWYRQTLGQGPEFLTYFQNEAQLEKSRLLSDRFSAERPKGSFSTLEIQRTEQGDSAMYLCASTLAGAETQYFGPGTRLLVL.

The chain links TRBV9 to TRBJ2-3; D not resolved. The CDR3 loop spans 15 amino acids. Germline CDR1 is SGDLS and CDR2 is YYNGEE. V was cut by 0 bases and J by 0 bases, with 8 bases left in between. The CDR3, as DNA: TGTGCCAGCAGCGTAGGTTTCACTAGCACAGATACGCAGTATTTT. Translated, it gives CASSVGFTSTDTQYF.

CDR3 DNA: TGTGCCAGCAGTTTCAGGGTCGGGCCCTACAATGAGCAGTTCTTC. Its protein product is CASSFRVGPYNEQFF. The rearrangement uses TRBV6-5 and TRBJ2-1; possible D gene TRBD1, 5 bases. V dropped 4 bases and J dropped 2 bases, with 12 bases sitting between them. The CDR3 length is 15 residues. The germline gives CDR1 MNHEY, CDR2 SVGAGI.

V usage is TRBV11-3 and J usage is TRBJ2-3, with D possibly matching TRBD2 (5 bases). CDR1 and CDR2 from the germline V gene are SGHNT and YENEEA. Trimming took 5 bases from V and 6 from J, leaving 18 bases between them. The CDR3 contains 15 residues. CDR3 coding DNA: TGTGCCAGCAGCCAGTTGGGTGGGAGAGAGGATACGCAGTATTTT. Translation gives CASSQLGGREDTQYF. Based on the CDR3 plus reference TRBV11-3 and TRBJ2-3, the full variable domain is EAGVVQSPRYKIIEKKQPVAFWCNPISGHNTLYWYLQNLGQGPELLIRYENEEAVDDSQLPKDRFSAERLKGVDSTLKIQPAELGDSAVYLCASSQLGGREDTQYFGPGTRLTVL.

The genes are TRBV10-3 and TRBJ2-3; maybe TRBD1 (7 bases). The CDR3 extends over 16 amino acids. The germline gives CDR1 ENHRY, CDR2 SYGVKD. V shed 7 bases and J shed 3 bases, with 20 bases lying between them. The CDR3 here is CAIKNSRGAGTDTQYF. The DNA of the CDR3 is TGTGCCATCAAAAATAGCAGGGGGGCCGGGACAGATACGCAGTATTTT.

V is TRBV7-8 and J is TRBJ2-2; TRBD2 aligns across 8 bases. V shed 5 bases, J shed 7 bases, and the junction held 9 bases outside the gene matches. The germline V gene has CDR1 SGHVS and CDR2 FQNEAQ. CDR3 length: 15 residues. For the CDR3, the DNA is TGTGCCAGCAGCCGCCCCAAGGCGGGAGGCGGGGAGCTGTTTTTT. It specifies CASSRPKAGGGELFF. The variable domain in full, with the rest retrieved from reference TRBV7-8 and TRBJ2-2, is GAGVSQSPRYKVAKRGQDVALRCDPISGHVSLFWYQQALGQGPEFLTYFQNEAQLDKSGLPSDRFFAERPEGSVSTLKIQRTQQEDSAVYLCASSRPKAGGGELFFGEGSRLTVL.

The gene calls are TRBV11-2 and TRBJ1-2; D gene uncertain. CDR3 size: 14 residues. Germline V CDR1 and CDR2: SGHAT, FQNNGV. V was trimmed by 2 bases and J by 4 bases, leaving 11 bases between them. The DNA of the CDR3 is TGTGCCAGCAGCTTATACGGAGGAAGCTATGGCTACACCTTC. It is translated as CASSLYGGSYGYTF.

This clone was seen only once. The rearrangement uses TRBV4-1 and TRBJ2-7; D gene ambiguous. The V gene's germline CDR1 is MGHRA and CDR2 YSYEKL. Trimming pared 0 bases from V and 3 bases from J, leaving 9 bases between. The CDR3 is 14 amino acids. CDR3: CASSQEVQYYEQYF. The CDR3 nucleotides are TGCGCCAGCAGCCAAGAGGTCCAGTACTACGAGCAGTACTTC.

This clone has a handful of counts. This chain uses TRBV28 with TRBJ1-1; D not resolved. The CDR3 extends over 15 amino acids. V was cut by 6 bases and J by 4 bases, with 18 bases left in between. Germline V gene sequence: CDR1 MDHEN, CDR2 SYDVKM. This CDR3 reads CASRAEDRMGTEAFF. CDR3 in DNA: TGTGCCAGCAGAGCCGAGGATAGGATGGGCACTGAAGCTTTCTTT.